The 12 T cell receptor beta chains below all came from one sample that was sequenced in a study of T-cell memory formation after mild COVID-19. TCRdb processed the 5' RACE reads anew with MiXCR; each CDR3 protein has one entry. The table shows about 200,000 distinct CDR3 sequences, with over 9.5% occurring only once. The sample comprised PBMCs or a T cell subset sorted from them (not recorded which). Source of these receptors: a man aged 18 to 29 who had mild COVID-19 (a few samples of this study predate the infection). Cell type and time point are not known.

This clonotype appeared many times. The J gene is TRBJ1-1, the V gene TRBV7-2; 7 bases match TRBD1. The CDR3 has 13 amino acids. V lost 5 bases to trimming and J lost 11 bases; unmatched junction nucleotides: 11. Germline CDR1 is SGHTA and CDR2 is FQGNSA. The CDR3 sequence: CASSLETGSPAFF. The CDR3 nucleotides read TGTGCCAGCAGCCTAGAGACAGGGTCCCCGGCTTTCTTT.

This clonotype appeared a few times. J is TRBJ2-2 and V is TRBV2, with 14 bases aligning to TRBD2. Germline V gene lookup returns CDR1 SNHLY and CDR2 FYNNEI. The length of the CDR3 is 17 residues. V lost 3 bases and J lost 0; bases outside the gene matches: 0. CDR3 DNA sequence: TGTGCCAGCAGTGAGACTAGCGGGGGGGCGAACACCGGGGAGCTGTTTTTT. It translates to CASSETSGGANTGELFF.

Only a few counts were recorded for this clonotype. For the CDR3, the DNA is TGTGCCAGCAGCTTAGGCGGGCTGCGGGATACGCAGTATTTT. Amino acid sequence: CASSLGGLRDTQYF. The chain is built from TRBV7-2 and TRBJ2-3, with D possibly being TRBD2 (5 bases). Trimming removed 1 base at V and 6 bases at J, with 11 bases between. The CDR3 totals 14 residues. Germline values: CDR1 SGHTA, CDR2 FQGNSA. The full variable domain, with the rest looked up from reference TRBV7-2 and TRBJ2-3, is GAGVSQSPSNKVTEKGKDVELRCDPISGHTALYWYRQSLGQGLEFLIYFQGNSAPDKSGLPSDRFSAERTGGSVSTLTIQRTQQEDSAVYLCASSLGGLRDTQYFGPGTRLTVL.

This clonotype was detected a few times. This rearrangement joins TRBV4-1 to TRBJ2-2; 8 positions agree with TRBD1. Germline V CDR1 and CDR2: MGHRA, YSYEKL. This CDR3 comprises 15 residues. With 0 bases clipped from V and 6 bases from J, the junction kept 3 bases outside the gene matches. In nucleotides, the CDR3 is TGCGCCAGCAGCCAAGAGGACAGGGCAGCCGGGGAGCTGTTTTTT. This gives the protein CASSQEDRAAGELFF.

The chain employs TRBV5-1 and TRBJ1-4; no clear D gene. This CDR3 contains 14 residues. Trimming removed 4 bases at V and 8 bases at J, with 15 bases between. Per germline, CDR1 SGHRS and CDR2 YFSETQ. The CDR3 loop reads CASSRLGKEEKLFF. CDR3 sequence (DNA): TGCGCCAGCAGCCGACTTGGGAAGGAGGAAAAACTGTTTTTT.

The chain employs TRBV18 and TRBJ1-2; D unclear. From germline, CDR1 is KGHSH and CDR2 LQKENI. V lost 3 bases and J 2 bases, leaving 10 bases between the germline ends. This CDR3 region has 14 residues. DNA of the CDR3: TGTGCCAGCTCACCGGGCAGTGACAACTATGGCTACACCTTC. Protein sequence: CASSPGSDNYGYTF. The full variable domain, in which reference TRBV18 and TRBJ1-2 provide the parts outside the CDR3, is NAGVMQNPRHLVRRRGQEARLRCSPMKGHSHVYWYRQLPEEGLKFMVYLQKENIIDESGMPKERFSAEFPKEGPSILRIQQVVRGDSAAYFCASSPGSDNYGYTFGSGTRLTVV.

This clonotype occurred a few times. The chain links TRBV6-5 to TRBJ1-5; 7 bases match TRBD1. With V trimmed by 0 bases and J by 6 bases, 5 bases remained unmatched. Germline V gene lookup returns CDR1 MNHEY and CDR2 SVGAGI. The CDR3 has 15 amino acids. This chain's CDR3 is CASSYSTGLGQPQHF. The CDR3 DNA reads TGTGCCAGCAGTTACTCGACAGGGCTTGGTCAGCCCCAGCATTTT.

This chain joins TRBV7-2 and TRBJ2-3; TRBD1 matches 9 bases. Germline CDR1 and CDR2: SGHTA and FQGNSA. The CDR3 is 15 residues long. V trimming: 3 bases; J trimming: 5 bases; junction bases outside the gene matches: 6. The CDR3 region is CASSLTGGGGDTQYF. CDR3 coding DNA: TGTGCCAGCAGCTTGACAGGGGGAGGAGGAGATACGCAGTATTTT. Variable domain in full (rest from reference TRBV7-2 and TRBJ2-3): GAGVSQSPSNKVTEKGKDVELRCDPISGHTALYWYRQSLGQGLEFLIYFQGNSAPDKSGLPSDRFSAERTGGSVSTLTIQRTQQEDSAVYLCASSLTGGGGDTQYFGPGTRLTVL.

The rearrangement joins TRBV12-3 or TRBV12-4 to TRBJ1-2; no reliable D call. V lost 2 bases, J lost 8 bases, and 9 bases lay in between. The length of the CDR3 is 12 residues. The CDR3 region has the DNA TGTGCCAGCAGTTTACCGCCCTCCGGCTACACCTTC. It codes for CASSLPPSGYTF.

The gene calls are TRBV10-3 and TRBJ2-7; the D gene is possibly TRBD2 (6 bases). V was clipped by 5 bases and J by 4 bases, with 9 bases between them. The CDR3 is 12 amino acids. Germline V gene sequence: CDR1 ENHRY, CDR2 SYGVKD. The CDR3 nucleotides are TGTGCCATCAGTCGGGAGACTTACGAGCAGTACTTC. Translating gives CAISRETYEQYF.

The chain uses TRBV5-1 and TRBJ2-5, with no clear D. The V gene's germline CDR1 is SGHRS and CDR2 YFSETQ. Trimming left V 0 bases short and J 3 bases short, with 12 bases between. The length of the CDR3 is 15 residues. CDR3 bases: TGCGCCAGCAGCTTGGCCTCTGGGTTAGAAGAGACCCAGTACTTC. Protein product: CASSLASGLEETQYF.

This clonotype was counted many times. The V call is TRBV7-2, the J call TRBJ2-3; 14 bases agree with TRBD2. Germline V lookup: CDR1 SGHTA, CDR2 FQGNSA. The CDR3 has 17 residues. The junction had 9 bases not matched to a gene; V was cut back by 5 bases and J by 5 bases. The CDR3 here is CASSPPGLAGGGDTQYF. The CDR3 region has the DNA TGTGCCAGCAGCCCCCCCGGACTAGCGGGGGGTGGAGATACGCAGTATTTT.